This TCR beta chain comes out of a study of T cells in tuberculosis. At the level of the study: Blood was taken before or within 7 days of anti-tuberculosis therapy.

Turning to this clone: Its antigen remains unknown.

Whole-study results and caveats: GMM-specific TCRs were nearer to active tuberculosis alpha repertoires, suggesting expansion. Samples were chosen by availability of cryopreserved specimens.

The time point was: new active TB diagnosis, blood taken before or within 7 days of starting treatment. The CDR3 totals 14 residues. The germline V gene encodes CDR1 SGHDT and CDR2 YYEEEE. Deletions cut 7 bases from V and 0 bases from J, with 14 bases between. Using immunoSEQ multiplex PCR, the repertoire was profiled, and TCRdb retains in-frame clones only, with some absent. The sample shows tens of thousands of clones, roughly 95% of them seen only once. Sequenced material: PBMCs, taken at tuberculosis diagnosis. This sequence joins TRBV5-6 and TRBJ2-7; tentatively, D is TRBD1 (6 bases). This receptor was taken from an adult with tuberculosis. The DNA of the CDR3 is TGTGCCAGCCACCTCACAGGGTACTCCTACGAGCAGTACTTC. The encoded protein is CASHLTGYSYEQYF.